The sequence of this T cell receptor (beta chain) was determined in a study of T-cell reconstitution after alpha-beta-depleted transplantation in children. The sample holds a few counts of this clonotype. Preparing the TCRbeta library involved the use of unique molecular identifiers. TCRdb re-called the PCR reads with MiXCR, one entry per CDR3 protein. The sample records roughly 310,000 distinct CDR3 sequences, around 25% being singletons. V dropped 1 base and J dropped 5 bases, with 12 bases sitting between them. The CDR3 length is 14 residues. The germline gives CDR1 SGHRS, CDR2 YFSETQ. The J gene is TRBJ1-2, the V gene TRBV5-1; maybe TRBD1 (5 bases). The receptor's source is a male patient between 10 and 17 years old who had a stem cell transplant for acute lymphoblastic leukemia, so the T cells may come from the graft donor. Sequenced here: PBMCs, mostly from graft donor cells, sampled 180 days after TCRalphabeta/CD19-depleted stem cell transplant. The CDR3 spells CASSLLGEGYGYTF. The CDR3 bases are TGCGCCAGCAGCTTGCTGGGGGAAGGGTATGGCTACACCTTC.